The rows below give T cell receptor beta chains drawn from one sample of a study of PD-L1 blockade in urothelial cancer. Assay: immunoSEQ multiplex PCR; the TCRdb copy retains only in-frame clones and omits some. The table lists 35,000 to 45,000 clones, about 88% of them singletons. Material: PBMCs, obtained around atezolizumab (anti-PD-L1) treatment. The receptors shown here come from an older man with urothelial cancer. CDR3s include the opening cysteine and the closing phenylalanine or tryptophan. The order of the fields is D gene, clone size, CDR3 length, J gene, V gene, CDR3 protein, CDR3 DNA. D genes are given only for firm matches. Some rows mark clone size as missing; the rest say once, few, many or name a class of expanded clone.

NA	once	13	TRBJ1-2	TRBV15	CATSIGASGGYTF	TGTGCCACCAGCATAGGCGCATCCGGGGGCTACACCTTC
NA	NA	14	TRBJ1-2	TRBV18	CASSRAGANYGYTF	TGTGCCAGCTCACGGGCAGGGGCTAACTATGGCTACACCTTC
TRBD1	NA	15	TRBJ2-7	TRBV19	CASSIVYRGNYEQYF	TGTGCCAGTAGTATAGTATACAGGGGGAACTACGAGCAGTACTTC
TRBD1	few	15	TRBJ2-7	TRBV10-3	CAISDIGQGFYEQYF	TGTGCCATCAGTGATATAGGACAGGGTTTCTACGAGCAGTACTTC
TRBD1	NA	14	TRBJ2-3	TRBV9	CASSVDRATDTQYF	TGTGCCAGCAGCGTCGACAGGGCCACAGATACGCAGTATTTT
TRBD1	NA	14	TRBJ1-6	TRBV30	CAWSRTGGFSPLHF	TGTGCCTGGAGTCGGACAGGGGGCTTCTCACCCCTCCACTTT
NA	NA	14	TRBJ2-1	TRBV14	CASSRAASYNEQFF	TGTGCCAGCAGCCGGGCAGCCTCCTACAATGAGCAGTTCTTC
TRBD1	NA	16	TRBJ2-7	TRBV6-1	CASSGPLDRGQDEQYF	TGTGCCAGCAGTGGACCTCTGGACAGGGGGCAAGACGAGCAGTACTTC
TRBD1	once	17	TRBJ1-2	TRBV28	CASSPGDDRGLSYGYTF	TGTGCCAGCAGCCCTGGGGACGACAGGGGACTGAGCTATGGCTACACCTTC
TRBD1	NA	14	TRBJ2-7	TRBV7-9	CASSSSTGVPEQYF	TGTGCCAGCAGCTCCTCGACAGGGGTCCCCGAGCAGTACTTC
NA	NA	15	TRBJ2-7	TRBV4-2	CASSQEGRDLYEQYF	TGTGCCAGCAGCCAAGAGGGGCGCGACCTATACGAGCAGTACTTC
TRBD1	NA	16	TRBJ2-7	TRBV28	CASSSSSGGYLREQYF	TGTGCCAGCAGTTCCTCTTCAGGGGGTTACTTGAGGGAGCAGTACTTC
NA	NA	14	TRBJ2-2	TRBV6-6	CASSYQAGTGELFF	TGTGCCAGCAGTTACCAGGCAGGGACCGGGGAGCTGTTTTTT
NA	NA	13	TRBJ2-1	TRBV6-5	CASSYAQGLEQFF	TGTGCCAGCAGTTACGCCCAGGGACTTGAGCAGTTCTTC
NA	NA	16	TRBJ2-5	TRBV5-1	CASSLGGGNLQETQYF	TGCGCCAGCAGCTTGGGAGGGGGTAACCTTCAAGAGACCCAGTACTTC
TRBD2	few	15	TRBJ2-1	TRBV29-1	CSVTMTSGRPNEQFF	TGCAGCGTGACTATGACTAGCGGGAGGCCGAATGAGCAGTTCTTC
NA	NA	14	TRBJ2-1	TRBV2	CASAPGLGDNEQFF	TGTGCCAGCGCTCCGGGACTGGGTGACAATGAGCAGTTCTTC
NA	NA	15	TRBJ1-5	TRBV5-1	CASSLAGGINQPQHF	TGCGCCAGCAGCTTGGCTGGCGGGATCAATCAGCCCCAGCATTTT
TRBD1	NA	14	TRBJ1-5	TRBV7-2	CASSTTGVSQPQHF	TGTGCCAGCAGCACCACAGGGGTCAGTCAGCCCCAGCATTTT
NA	NA	16	TRBJ2-7	TRBV27	CASSPRPPGLTYEQYF	TGTGCCAGCAGTCCCCGACCGCCGGGACTTACCTACGAGCAGTACTTC
TRBD1	NA	16	TRBJ1-1	TRBV18	CASSPGTGRLNTEAFF	TGTGCCAGCTCACCGGGGACAGGCCGTTTAAACACTGAAGCTTTCTTT
TRBD2	NA	15	TRBJ2-1	TRBV11-3	CASSRGGSSYNEQFF	TGTGCCAGCAGCCGGGGCGGGAGCTCCTACAATGAGCAGTTCTTC
NA	NA	14	TRBJ1-4	TRBV18	CASSRGGQNEKLFF	TGTGCCAGCTCACGTGGAGGTCAGAACGAAAAACTGTTTTTT
NA	few	12	TRBJ1-1	TRBV6-5	CASRRDVNEAFF	TGTGCCAGCAGGCGGGACGTAAATGAAGCTTTCTTT
NA	NA	14	TRBJ2-7	TRBV7-2	CASSFRAASYEQYF	TGTGCCAGCAGCTTCAGGGCAGCCTCCTACGAGCAGTACTTC
TRBD1	NA	14	TRBJ2-5	TRBV5-1	CASSLRQGQETQYF	TGCGCCAGCAGCTTGAGACAGGGGCAAGAGACCCAGTACTTC
NA	once	14	TRBJ2-7	TRBV19	CASSIRGTAYEQYF	TGTGCCAGTAGTATCCGCGGGACAGCCTACGAGCAGTACTTC
TRBD2	NA	15	TRBJ2-3	TRBV10-3	CATSRTSGRVRTQYF	TGTGCCACTTCCAGGACTAGCGGGAGAGTGCGGACGCAGTATTTT
NA	NA	16	TRBJ1-6	TRBV18	CASSPRQSSYNSPLHF	TGTGCCAGCTCACCTAGACAGAGCTCCTATAATTCACCCCTCCACTTT
TRBD1	NA	16	TRBJ1-5	TRBV19	CASAAQGAYGNQPQHF	TGTGCCTCCGCAGCGCAGGGGGCTTATGGCAATCAGCCCCAGCATTTT
NA	once	11	TRBJ2-3	TRBV4-2	CASSRGDTQYF	TGTGCCAGCTCAAGGGGAGATACGCAGTATTTT
NA	NA	15	TRBJ2-1	TRBV10-3	CAISSYGSSYNEQFF	TGTGCCATCAGTAGCTACGGGAGCTCCTACAATGAGCAGTTCTTC
NA	NA	12	TRBJ2-1	TRBV19	CASSMSGNEQFF	TGTGCCAGTAGTATGTCGGGCAATGAGCAGTTCTTC
TRBD2	NA	15	TRBJ2-5	TRBV5-5	CASSLLAGDGETQYF	TGTGCCAGCAGCCTATTAGCGGGAGATGGCGAGACCCAGTACTTC
TRBD1	NA	14	TRBJ1-5	TRBV6-5	CASSSGTDYQPQHF	TGTGCCAGCAGTTCCGGGACAGATTATCAGCCCCAGCATTTT
TRBD2	NA	15	TRBJ2-1	TRBV5-1	CASSLGTSGNNEQFF	TGCGCCAGCAGCTTGGGGACTAGCGGAAACAATGAGCAGTTCTTC
NA	NA	11	TRBJ2-1	TRBV19	CASSAGNEQFF	TGTGCCAGTAGTGCGGGGAATGAGCAGTTCTTC
NA	NA	13	TRBJ2-3	TRBV25-1	CASSLASTDTQYF	TGTGCCAGCAGTCTGGCTAGCACAGATACGCAGTATTTT
TRBD2	NA	12	TRBJ2-7	TRBV2	CASSERGSEQYF	TGTGCCAGCAGTGAGCGGGGGTCGGAGCAGTACTTC
TRBD1	NA	16	TRBJ1-3	TRBV4-1	CASSQPDRAKGNTIYF	TGCGCCAGCAGCCAACCCGACAGGGCGAAAGGAAACACCATATATTTT
TRBD2	medium-sized	15	TRBJ2-7	TRBV13	CASSFLGGRAGEQYF	TGTGCCAGCAGCTTTTTGGGCGGGAGGGCCGGCGAGCAGTACTTC
NA	NA	14	TRBJ2-1	TRBV29-1	CSVDGPGSYNEQFF	TGCAGCGTGGACGGGCCGGGGTCCTACAATGAGCAGTTCTTC
TRBD2	once	14	TRBJ2-1	TRBV6-4	CASSGSGSFGEQFF	TGTGCCAGCAGTGGTAGCGGGAGTTTTGGCGAGCAGTTCTTC
NA	NA	14	TRBJ1-4	TRBV6-5	CASSYQGVGEKLFF	TGTGCCAGCAGTTACCAAGGGGTAGGCGAAAAACTGTTTTTT
TRBD1	once	16	TRBJ2-2	TRBV9	CASSDTGTGIIGELFF	TGTGCCAGCAGCGATACCGGGACAGGGATTATCGGGGAGCTGTTTTTT
TRBD1	NA	15	TRBJ1-4	TRBV5-1	CASSLDGTGNEKLFF	TGCGCCAGCAGCTTGGATGGGACAGGGAATGAAAAACTGTTTTTT
TRBD2	once	15	TRBJ2-3	TRBV6-1	CASSLAGGPSDTQYF	TGTGCCAGCAGCCTAGCGGGAGGGCCTTCAGATACGCAGTATTTT
NA	NA	11	TRBJ2-3	TRBV10-3	CAITRGDTQYF	TGTGCCATCACCCGCGGGGATACGCAGTATTTT
NA	NA	15	TRBJ1-5	TRBV5-5	CASSLGQGSNQPQHF	TGTGCCAGCAGCTTGGGGCAGGGGAGCAATCAGCCCCAGCATTTT
NA	NA	14	TRBJ1-2	TRBV5-6	CASTPWTVNYGYTF	TGTGCCAGCACGCCTTGGACAGTCAACTATGGCTACACCTTC
TRBD2	once	17	TRBJ2-2	TRBV11-2	CASIALAGGPSTGELFF	TGTGCCAGCATCGCACTAGCGGGAGGGCCTAGCACCGGGGAGCTGTTTTTT
TRBD2	NA	16	TRBJ2-1	TRBV5-4	CASSEDSGSVYNEQFF	TGTGCCAGCAGCGAGGATAGCGGGAGCGTGTACAATGAGCAGTTCTTC
NA	NA	15	TRBJ1-3	TRBV29-1	CSVEDRRGLGNTIYF	TGCAGCGTTGAAGATCGGCGGGGGCTAGGAAACACCATATATTTT
TRBD2	NA	14	TRBJ2-3	TRBV7-2	CASSSGLAGNTQYF	TGTGCCAGCAGCTCTGGACTAGCGGGGAATACGCAGTATTTT
NA	NA	15	TRBJ1-1	TRBV9	CASSVSGLGNTEAFF	TGTGCCAGCAGCGTATCGGGGTTGGGGAACACTGAAGCTTTCTTT